The T cell receptor beta chain described here comes from a study of cytomegalovirus exposure and HLA in healthy donors. Study conclusions and caveats: It was 164 TCR beta chains that were listed as cytomegalovirus-associated. A later analysis found first-cohort TCR clusters tended to co-occur in the 90 to 150 validation repertoires. Reportedly, cytomegalovirus status was diagnosed with high sensitivity and specificity.

A remark on this clone: No antigen is known for it.

The CDR3 length is 14 residues. V was pared by 4 bases and J by 0 bases, with 9 bases between. The germline gives CDR1 MGHRA, CDR2 YSYEKL. The study drew the donors from its approximately 120-subject validation cohort, separate from the roughly 700-subject first cohort. Assay: immunoSEQ multiplex PCR; the TCRdb copy retains only in-frame clones and omits some. Of 150,000 to 200,000 clones in the sample, roughly 83% were seen once. The chain links TRBV4-1 to TRBJ1-1, with D unclear. The specimen was PBMCs. The sequence derives from a young woman in good health and CMV-seronegative. CDR3 loop: CASSLTGVNTEAFF. In nucleotides, the CDR3 is TGCGCCAGCAGCCTTACCGGGGTGAACACTGAAGCTTTCTTT.